The T cell receptor beta chain under discussion was sequenced for a study of blood T cell repertoires in COVID-19. Study as a whole: Material from acute and convalescent COVID-19 was sourced from the United States, Italy and Spain.

Recruitment covered fewer than 25 US areas and drew participants whose ages spanned roughly 18 to 89 years. Participants were placed into cohorts based on the clinical history they reported. Unmatched junction bases numbered 4, after V lost 3 bases and J lost 4 bases. This CDR3 has 15 amino acids. CDR1 is SGHRS and CDR2 is YFSETQ in the germline V gene. In the original workflow: By means of reference gene primer amplification, nucleated cell counts were estimated. Sequenced by immunoSEQ multiplex PCR; TCRdb stores in-frame clones only, minus some. That table furnishes V, J and clone size, whereas the DNA furnished D and trimming. The table shows around 220,000 clones, with 75% to 95% occurring only once.

This sequence joins TRBV5-1 and TRBJ2-5; 12 bases map to TRBD2. The sequenced material came from PBMCs or T cells enriched from blood (not recorded which). This clonotype was obtained from a young woman who had recovered from COVID-19. CDR3 coding DNA: TGCGCCAGCAGCTCTAGCGGGAGGGGGATAGAGACCCAGTACTTC. This gives the protein CASSSSGRGIETQYF.